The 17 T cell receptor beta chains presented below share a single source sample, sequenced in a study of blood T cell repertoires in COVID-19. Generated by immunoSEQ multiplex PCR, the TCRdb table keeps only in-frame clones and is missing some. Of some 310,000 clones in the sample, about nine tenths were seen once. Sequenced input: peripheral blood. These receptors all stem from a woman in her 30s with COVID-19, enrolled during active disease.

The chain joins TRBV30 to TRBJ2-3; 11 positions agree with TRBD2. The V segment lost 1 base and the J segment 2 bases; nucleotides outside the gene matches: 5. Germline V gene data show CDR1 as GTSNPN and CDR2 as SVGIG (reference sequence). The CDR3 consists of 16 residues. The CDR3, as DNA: TGTGCCTGGAGTGCCGGGACTAGCGGAAACACAGATACGCAGTATTTT. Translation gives CAWSAGTSGNTDTQYF.

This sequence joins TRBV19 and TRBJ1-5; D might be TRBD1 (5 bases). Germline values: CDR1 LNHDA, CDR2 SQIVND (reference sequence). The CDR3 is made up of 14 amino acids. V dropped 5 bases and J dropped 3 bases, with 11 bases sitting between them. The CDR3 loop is CASSSTGDNQPQHF. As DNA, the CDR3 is TGTGCCAGTAGTTCAACAGGTGACAATCAGCCCCAGCATTTT.

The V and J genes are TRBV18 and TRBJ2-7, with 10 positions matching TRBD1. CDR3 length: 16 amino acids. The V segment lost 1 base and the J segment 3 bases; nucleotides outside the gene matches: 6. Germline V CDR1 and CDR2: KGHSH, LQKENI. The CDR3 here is CASSPLPGQGYYEQYF. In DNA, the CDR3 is TGTGCCAGCTCACCACTCCCGGGACAGGGGTACTACGAGCAGTACTTC. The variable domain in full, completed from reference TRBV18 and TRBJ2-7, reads NAGVMQNPRHLVRRRGQEARLRCSPMKGHSHVYWYRQLPEEGLKFMVYLQKENIIDESGMPKERFSAEFPKEGPSILRIQQVVRGDSAAYFCASSPLPGQGYYEQYFGPGTRLTVT.

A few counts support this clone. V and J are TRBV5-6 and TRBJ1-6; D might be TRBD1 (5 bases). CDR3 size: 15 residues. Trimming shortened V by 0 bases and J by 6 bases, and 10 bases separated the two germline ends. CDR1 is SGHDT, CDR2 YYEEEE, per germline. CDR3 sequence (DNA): TGTGCCAGCAGCTTGGGTGGGGCGATTAATTCACCCCTCCACTTT. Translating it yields CASSLGGAINSPLHF.

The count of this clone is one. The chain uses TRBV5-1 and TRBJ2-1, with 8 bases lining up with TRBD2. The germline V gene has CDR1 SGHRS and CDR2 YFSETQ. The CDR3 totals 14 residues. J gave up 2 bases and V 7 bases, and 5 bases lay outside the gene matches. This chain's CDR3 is CASQPAGAYNEQFF. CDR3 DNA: TGCGCCAGCCAACCAGCGGGAGCCTACAATGAGCAGTTCTTC. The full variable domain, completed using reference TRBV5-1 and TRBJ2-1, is KAGVTQTPRYLIKTRGQQVTLSCSPISGHRSVSWYQQTPGQGLQFLFEYFSETQRNKGNFPGRFSGRQFSNSRSEMNVSTLELGDSALYLCASQPAGAYNEQFFGPGTRLTVL.

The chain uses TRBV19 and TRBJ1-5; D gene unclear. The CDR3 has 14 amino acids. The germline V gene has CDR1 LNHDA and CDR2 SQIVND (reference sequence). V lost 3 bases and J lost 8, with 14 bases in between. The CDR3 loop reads CASSIGREPEPQHF. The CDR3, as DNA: TGTGCCAGTAGTATCGGCCGGGAGCCTGAGCCCCAGCATTTT. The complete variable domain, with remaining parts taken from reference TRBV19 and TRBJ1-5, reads DGGITQSPKYLFRKEGQNVTLSCEQNLNHDAMYWYRQDPGQGLRLIYYSQIVNDFQKGDIAEGYSVSREKKESFPLTVTSAQKNPTAFYLCASSIGREPEPQHFGDGTRLSIL.

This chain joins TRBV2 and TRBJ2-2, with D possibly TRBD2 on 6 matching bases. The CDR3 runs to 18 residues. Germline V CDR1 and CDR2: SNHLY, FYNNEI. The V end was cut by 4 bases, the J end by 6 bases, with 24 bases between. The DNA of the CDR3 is TGTGCCAGCAGTGTCTATGGACTCCGGGGGAGTTTACCCGGGGAGCTGTTTTTT. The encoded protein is CASSVYGLRGSLPGELFF.

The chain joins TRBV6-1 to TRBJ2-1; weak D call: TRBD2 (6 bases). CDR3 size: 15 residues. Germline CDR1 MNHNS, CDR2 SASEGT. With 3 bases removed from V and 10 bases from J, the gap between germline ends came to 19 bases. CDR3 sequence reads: CASSDDGSAPREQFF. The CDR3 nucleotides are TGTGCCAGCAGTGACGACGGGAGTGCCCCGAGGGAGCAGTTCTTC.

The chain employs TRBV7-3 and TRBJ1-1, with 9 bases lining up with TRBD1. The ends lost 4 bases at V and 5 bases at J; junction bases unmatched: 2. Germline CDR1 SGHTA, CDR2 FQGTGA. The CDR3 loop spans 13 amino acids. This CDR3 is CASSSDRGTEAFF. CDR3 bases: TGTGCCAGCAGCTCCGACAGGGGGACTGAAGCTTTCTTT.

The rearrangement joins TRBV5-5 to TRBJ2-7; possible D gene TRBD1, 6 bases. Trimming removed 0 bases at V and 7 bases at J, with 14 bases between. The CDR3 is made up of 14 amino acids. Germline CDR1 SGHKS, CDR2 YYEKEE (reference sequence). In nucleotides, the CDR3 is TGTGCCAGCAGCTTGGATCCAGGGGTGATTGAGCAGTACTTC. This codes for CASSLDPGVIEQYF.

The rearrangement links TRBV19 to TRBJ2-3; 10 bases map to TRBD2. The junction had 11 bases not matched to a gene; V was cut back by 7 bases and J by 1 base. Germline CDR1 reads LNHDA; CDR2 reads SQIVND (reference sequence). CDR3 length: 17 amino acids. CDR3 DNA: TGTGCCAGTACCATCGGCCTCGGGACTAGCGGCACAGATACGCAGTATTTT. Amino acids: CASTIGLGTSGTDTQYF.

The DNA of the CDR3 is TGTGCCAGCAGTAGTCGAGGGACCAGGGGTAAAGGCTACACCTTC. Amino acid sequence: CASSSRGTRGKGYTF. V is TRBV6-5 and J is TRBJ1-2, with D possibly matching TRBD1 (6 bases). There are 15 residues in the CDR3. Germline V lookup: CDR1 MNHEY, CDR2 SVGAGI. V was cut by 5 bases and J by 8 bases, with 21 bases left in between.

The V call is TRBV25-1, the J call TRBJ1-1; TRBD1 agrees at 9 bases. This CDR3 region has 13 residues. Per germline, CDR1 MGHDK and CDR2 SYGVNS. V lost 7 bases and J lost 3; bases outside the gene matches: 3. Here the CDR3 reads CASTGTGYTEAFF. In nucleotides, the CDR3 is TGTGCCAGCACCGGGACAGGGTACACTGAAGCTTTCTTT.

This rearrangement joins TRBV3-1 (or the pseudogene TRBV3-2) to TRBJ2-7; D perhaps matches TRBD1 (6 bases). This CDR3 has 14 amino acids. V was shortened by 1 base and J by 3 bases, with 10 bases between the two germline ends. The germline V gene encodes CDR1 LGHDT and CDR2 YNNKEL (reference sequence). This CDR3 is CASSQADRNYEQYF. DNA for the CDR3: TGTGCCAGCAGCCAAGCTGACAGGAACTACGAGCAGTACTTC.

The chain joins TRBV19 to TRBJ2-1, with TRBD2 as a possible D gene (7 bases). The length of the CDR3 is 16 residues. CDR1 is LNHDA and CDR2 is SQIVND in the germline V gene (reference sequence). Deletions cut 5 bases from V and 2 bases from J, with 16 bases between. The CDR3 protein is CASSRGLAATYNEQFF. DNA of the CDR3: TGTGCCAGTAGTCGGGGGCTAGCGGCAACCTACAATGAGCAGTTCTTC.

CDR3 loop: CASSWTSGSLSYEQYF. In DNA, the CDR3 is TGTGCCAGTAGTTGGACTAGCGGGAGCCTCTCCTACGAGCAGTACTTC. V gene TRBV19 combines with J gene TRBJ2-7; TRBD2 matches at 13 bases. The CDR3 covers 16 residues. The germline V gene encodes CDR1 LNHDA and CDR2 SQIVND (reference sequence). V dropped 5 bases and J dropped 0; count of bases not matched to a gene: 4.

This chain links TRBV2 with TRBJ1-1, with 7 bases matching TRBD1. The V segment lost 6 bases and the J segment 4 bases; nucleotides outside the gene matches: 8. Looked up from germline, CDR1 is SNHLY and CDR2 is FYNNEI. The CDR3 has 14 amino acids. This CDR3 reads CASRQGEVGTEAFF. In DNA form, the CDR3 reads TGTGCCAGCAGGCAGGGGGAGGTTGGCACTGAAGCTTTCTTT.